The TCR beta chain under discussion was sequenced for a study of blood T cell repertoires in COVID-19 (dated by TCRdb to the early 2020s). Concerning the study at large: Samples from collaborators originated in the United States, Italy and Spain and spanned both the acute and convalescent phases of COVID-19. A freely available public database, intended as a resource for researchers studying the immune response to SARS-CoV-2, is where the repertoires were released. Where available, HLA class I and class II types were taken from metadata supplied by the sample provider and were not determined by assay-based typing. The dataset comprised deeply sampled blood TCRbeta repertoires from subjects exposed to, actively infected with, or recovered from COVID-19. Sample metadata almost always included a de-identified subject ID, COVID-19 status, age in years and sex. The prospective study material was composed of cDNA or gDNA derived from T cells, B-cell-depleted T cells, or PBMCs. Samples were obtained from the ongoing ImmuneRACE study (first 160 participants) and from some 1,300 subjects provided by 6 global collaborators.

Findings and caveats that apply to the study as a whole: The amount of clinical and demographic metadata varied by source and participant and was provided uncurated.

Inclusive of the bounding cysteine and phenylalanine, the CDR3 is 14 residues long. Just CDR3 DNA is preserved here, 42 bases in frame from base 1. V sheds 3 bases and J sheds 7 bases, leaving 13 bases between their ends. The germline V gene (reference sequence) provides CDR1 LNHDA and CDR2 SQIVND. TCRbeta CDR3 regions were amplified from genomic DNA using the immunoSEQ Assay, a bias-controlled multiplex PCR. On the study's bioinformatics: The number of nucleated cells in each sample was estimated from the amplification of reference gene primers within the assay. To quantify the absolute abundance of each unique TCRbeta CDR3 rearrangement, sequence reads were collapsed and filtered. For each sample, productive Simpson clonality was calculated as the square root of Simpson's diversity index across productive rearrangements. TCRdb limited this immuneACCESS table to in-frame rearrangements with V and J called. A share of clones is missing; checked studies link under half to unresolved V genes, and the rest is unexplained. V and J calls plus clone size are reproduced from that table; the DNA served to infer D and trimming. For this sample there are under 300,000 clones; 70% to 90% appear just once. The ten largest make up under 15% of the sample.

Worth noting for this clone: Its antigen target is currently unknown. No much larger clone exists at a distance of one base, and base qualities are not known.

One collaborating source in Seattle enrolled patients while the patients were actively infected and followed the patients over time throughout the course of disease. Each collaborating institution followed its own protocols to collect whole blood in K2EDTA tubes. For TCRbeta analysis, collaborators shipped samples as frozen whole blood, isolated PBMCs, or DNA extracted from either of those sample types. Sequencing was done on a sample of peripheral blood. The receptor comes from a woman in her sixties or seventies with COVID-19, enrolled during active disease. The chain joins TRBV19 to TRBJ1-5; 6 matching bases give a weak D call of TRBD1. The CDR3 region reads CASSMYQQGQPQHF. Read as DNA, the sequence is TGTGCCAGTAGTATGTATCAGCAGGGGCAGCCCCAGCATTTT.